This TCR beta chain originates from a study of chemoradiotherapy in HPV16-positive cancers. About the study: Candidate HPV-specific T-cell clones and common TCR motifs came from functional assays in a couple of HPV16-positive patients.

The CDR3 has 19 amino acids. TCRdb's table, derived via immunoSEQ multiplex PCR, lists solely in-frame clones and lacks some. The table lists 9,900 or so clones, more than 70% of them singletons, with approximately 13% in the top ten. The source material was tumor tissue, sampled from a patient who underwent chemoradiotherapy. The chain uses TRBV21-1 and TRBJ1-2. TRBV21-1 is an annotated pseudogene. The sequence came from a human donor with HPV-associated anogenital cancer. CDR3 amino acids: CASSICPRTKRRTNYGYTF. The CDR3 DNA reads as TGTGCCAGCAGCATCTGCCCCCGGACCAAAAGACGGACTAACTATGGCTACACCTTC.